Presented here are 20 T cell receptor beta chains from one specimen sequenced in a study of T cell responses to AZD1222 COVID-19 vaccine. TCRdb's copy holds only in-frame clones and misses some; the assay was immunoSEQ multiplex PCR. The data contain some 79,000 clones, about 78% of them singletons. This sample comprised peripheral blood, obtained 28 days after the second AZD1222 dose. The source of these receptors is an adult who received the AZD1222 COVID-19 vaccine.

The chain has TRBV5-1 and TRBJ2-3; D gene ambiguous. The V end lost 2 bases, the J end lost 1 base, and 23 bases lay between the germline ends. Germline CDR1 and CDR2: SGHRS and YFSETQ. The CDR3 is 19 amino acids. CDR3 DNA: TGCGCCAGCAGCTTCCCGAGGACCATTACTGGCAAAGGCACAGATACGCAGTATTTT. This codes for CASSFPRTITGKGTDTQYF. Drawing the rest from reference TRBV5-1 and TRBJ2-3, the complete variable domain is KAGVTQTPRYLIKTRGQQVTLSCSPISGHRSVSWYQQTPGQGLQFLFEYFSETQRNKGNFPGRFSGRQFSNSRSEMNVSTLELGDSALYLCASSFPRTITGKGTDTQYFGPGTRLTVL.

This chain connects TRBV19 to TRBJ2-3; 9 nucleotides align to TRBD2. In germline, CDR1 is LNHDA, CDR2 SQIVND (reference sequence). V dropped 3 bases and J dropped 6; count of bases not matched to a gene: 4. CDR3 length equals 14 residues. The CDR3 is CASSILAGRDTQYF. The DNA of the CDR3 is TGTGCCAGTAGTATCCTAGCGGGACGGGATACGCAGTATTTT.

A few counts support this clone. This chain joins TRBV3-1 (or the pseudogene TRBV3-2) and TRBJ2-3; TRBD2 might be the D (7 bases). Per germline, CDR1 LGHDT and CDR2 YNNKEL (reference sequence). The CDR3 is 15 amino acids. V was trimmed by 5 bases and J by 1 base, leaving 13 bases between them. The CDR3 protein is CASSTRGAGTDTQYF. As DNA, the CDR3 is TGTGCCAGCAGCACCCGGGGGGCCGGCACAGATACGCAGTATTTT.

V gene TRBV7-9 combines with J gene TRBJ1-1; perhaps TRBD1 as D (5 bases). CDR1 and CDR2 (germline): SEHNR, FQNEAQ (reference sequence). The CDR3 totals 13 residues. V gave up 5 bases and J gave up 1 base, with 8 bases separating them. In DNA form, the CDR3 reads TGTGCCAGCAGCCGGGACGGGAACACTGAAGCTTTCTTT. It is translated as CASSRDGNTEAFF.

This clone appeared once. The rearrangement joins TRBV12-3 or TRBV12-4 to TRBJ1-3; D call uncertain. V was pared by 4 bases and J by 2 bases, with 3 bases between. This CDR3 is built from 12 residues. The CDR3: CASSYAGNTIYF. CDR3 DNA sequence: TGTGCCAGCAGTTATGCTGGAAACACCATATATTTT.

CDR3 coding DNA: TGTGCCAGCAGACAGGGGTTGAACACTGAAGCTTTCTTT. It codes for CASRQGLNTEAFF. V and J are TRBV25-1 and TRBJ1-1, with 7 bases fitting TRBD1. There are 13 residues in the CDR3. The V segment lost 6 bases and the J segment 0 bases; nucleotides outside the gene matches: 1. Germline V gene sequence: CDR1 MGHDK, CDR2 SYGVNS. The variable domain in full, with the rest retrieved from reference TRBV25-1 and TRBJ1-1, is EADIYQTPRYLVIGTGKKITLECSQTMGHDKMYWYQQDPGMELHLIHYSYGVNSTEKGDLSSESTVSRIRTEHFPLTLESARPSHTSQYLCASRQGLNTEAFFGQGTRLTVV.

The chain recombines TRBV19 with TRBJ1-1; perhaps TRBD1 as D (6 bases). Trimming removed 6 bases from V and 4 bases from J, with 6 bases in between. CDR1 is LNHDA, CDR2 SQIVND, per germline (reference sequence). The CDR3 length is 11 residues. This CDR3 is CASRQGTEAFF. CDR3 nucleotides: TGTGCCAGTAGACAGGGCACTGAAGCTTTCTTT.

This CDR3 reads CASSLEGPAGNTIYF. CDR3 bases: TGTGCCAGCAGCTTGGAGGGACCCGCTGGAAACACCATATATTTT. The V call is TRBV5-6, the J call TRBJ1-3; TRBD1 might be the D (5 bases). The germline CDR1 and CDR2 sequences are SGHDT and YYEEEE. Trimming shortened V by 0 bases and J by 2 bases, and 9 bases separated the two germline ends. CDR3 length: 15 amino acids.

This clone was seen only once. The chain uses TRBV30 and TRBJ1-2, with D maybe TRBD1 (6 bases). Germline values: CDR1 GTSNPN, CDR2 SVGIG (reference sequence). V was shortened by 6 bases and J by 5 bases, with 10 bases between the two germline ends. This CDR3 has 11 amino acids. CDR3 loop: CACDQGYGYTF. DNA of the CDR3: TGTGCCTGCGACCAGGGGTATGGCTACACCTTC.

The CDR3 spells CATRGGGFTEAFF. As DNA, the CDR3 is TGTGCCACCAGGGGAGGGGGATTTACTGAAGCTTTCTTT. The chain uses TRBV15 and TRBJ1-1; maybe TRBD1 (6 bases). Germline V gene data show CDR1 as LNHNV and CDR2 as YYDKDF (reference sequence). The CDR3 is 13 residues long. Between the trimmed V and J ends, which lost 6 bases and 5 bases, there was a span of 13 bases.

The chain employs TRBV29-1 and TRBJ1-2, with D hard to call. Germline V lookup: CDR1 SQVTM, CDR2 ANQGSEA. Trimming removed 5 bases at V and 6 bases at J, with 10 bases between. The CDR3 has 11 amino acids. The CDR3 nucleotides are TGCAGCGTTTCGGGGTGGGATGGCTACACCTTC. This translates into CSVSGWDGYTF. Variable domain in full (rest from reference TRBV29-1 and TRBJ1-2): SAVISQKPSRDICQRGTSLTIQCQVDSQVTMMFWYRQQPGQSLTLIATANQGSEATYESGFVIDKFPISRPNLTFSTLTVSNMSPEDSSIYLCSVSGWDGYTFGSGTRLTVV.

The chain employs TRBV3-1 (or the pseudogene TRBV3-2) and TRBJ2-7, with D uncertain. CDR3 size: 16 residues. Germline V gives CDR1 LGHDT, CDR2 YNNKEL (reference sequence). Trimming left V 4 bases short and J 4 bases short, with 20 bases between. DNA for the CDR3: TGTGCCAGCAGCCCCACACTTCGACTCGCGTTTTACGAGCAGTACTTC. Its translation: CASSPTLRLAFYEQYF.

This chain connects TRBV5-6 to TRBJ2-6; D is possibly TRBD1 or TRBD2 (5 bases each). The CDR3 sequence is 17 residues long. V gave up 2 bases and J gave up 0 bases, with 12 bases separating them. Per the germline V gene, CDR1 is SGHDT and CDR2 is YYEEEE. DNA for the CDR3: TGTGCCAGCAGCTTTACTAGGGGCCACTCTGGGGCCAACGTCCTGACTTTC. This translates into CASSFTRGHSGANVLTF.

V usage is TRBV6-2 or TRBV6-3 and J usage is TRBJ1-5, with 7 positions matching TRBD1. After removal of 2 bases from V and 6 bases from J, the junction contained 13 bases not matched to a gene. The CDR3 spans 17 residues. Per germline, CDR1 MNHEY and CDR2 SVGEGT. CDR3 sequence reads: CASSYPRQGLVGQPQHF. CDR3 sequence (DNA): TGTGCCAGCAGTTACCCAAGACAGGGTTTGGTTGGTCAGCCCCAGCATTTT.

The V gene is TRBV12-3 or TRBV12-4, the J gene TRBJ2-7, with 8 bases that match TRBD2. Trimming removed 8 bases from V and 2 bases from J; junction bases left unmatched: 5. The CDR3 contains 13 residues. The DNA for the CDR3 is TGTGCCAGCGTTAGCGGGAATCCCTACGAGCAGTACTTC. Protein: CASVSGNPYEQYF.

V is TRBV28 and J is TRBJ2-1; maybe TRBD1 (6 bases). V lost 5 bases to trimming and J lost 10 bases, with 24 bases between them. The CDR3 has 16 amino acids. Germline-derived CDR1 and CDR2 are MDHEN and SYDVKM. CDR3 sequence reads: CASSATGIRFKSEQFF. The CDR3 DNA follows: TGTGCCAGCAGTGCAACAGGGATAAGGTTCAAGAGCGAGCAGTTCTTC.

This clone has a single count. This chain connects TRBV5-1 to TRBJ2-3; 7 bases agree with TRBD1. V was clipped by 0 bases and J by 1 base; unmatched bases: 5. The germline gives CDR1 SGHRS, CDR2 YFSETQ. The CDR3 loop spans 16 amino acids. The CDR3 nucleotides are TGCGCCAGCAGCTTGGACAGGGGTGGCCGCACAGATACGCAGTATTTT. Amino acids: CASSLDRGGRTDTQYF.

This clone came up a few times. The CDR3 DNA reads TGTGCCAGCAGCGTAGGCTTTAATGAAAAACTGTTTTTT. This translates into CASSVGFNEKLFF. The genes are TRBV9 and TRBJ1-4; D gene unclear. V was pared by 0 bases and J by 4 bases, with 4 bases between. Per germline, CDR1 SGDLS and CDR2 YYNGEE. CDR3 length: 13 residues. The complete variable domain, with remaining parts taken from reference TRBV9 and TRBJ1-4, reads DSGVTQTPKHLITATGQRVTLRCSPRSGDLSVYWYQQSLDQGLQFLIQYYNGEERAKGNILERFSAQQFPDLHSELNLSSLELGDSALYFCASSVGFNEKLFFGSGTQLSVL.

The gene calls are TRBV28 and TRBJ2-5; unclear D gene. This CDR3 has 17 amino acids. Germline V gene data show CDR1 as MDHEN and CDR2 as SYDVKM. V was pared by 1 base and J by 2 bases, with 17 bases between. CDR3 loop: CASSLSGARIGQETQYF. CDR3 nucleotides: TGTGCCAGCAGTTTATCGGGCGCCCGTATCGGACAAGAGACCCAGTACTTC.

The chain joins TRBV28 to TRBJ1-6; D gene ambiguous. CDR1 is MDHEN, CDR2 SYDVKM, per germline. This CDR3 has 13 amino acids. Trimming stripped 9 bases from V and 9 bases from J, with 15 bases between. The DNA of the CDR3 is TGTGCCAGTCTCAGATCCCCGAGTTCACCCCTCCACTTT. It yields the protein CASLRSPSSPLHF.